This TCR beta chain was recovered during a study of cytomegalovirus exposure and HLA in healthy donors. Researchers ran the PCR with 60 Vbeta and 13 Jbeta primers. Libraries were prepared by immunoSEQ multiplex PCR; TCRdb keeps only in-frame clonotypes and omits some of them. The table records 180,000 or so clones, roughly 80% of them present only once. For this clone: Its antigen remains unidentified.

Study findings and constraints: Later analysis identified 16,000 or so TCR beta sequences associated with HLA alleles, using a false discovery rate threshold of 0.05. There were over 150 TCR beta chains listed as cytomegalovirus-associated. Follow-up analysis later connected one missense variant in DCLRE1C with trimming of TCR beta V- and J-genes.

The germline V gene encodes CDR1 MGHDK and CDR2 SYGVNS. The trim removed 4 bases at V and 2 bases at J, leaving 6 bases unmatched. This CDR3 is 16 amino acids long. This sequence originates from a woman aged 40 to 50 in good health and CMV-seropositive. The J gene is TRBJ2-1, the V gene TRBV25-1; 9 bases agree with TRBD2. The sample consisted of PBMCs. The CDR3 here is CASSGRTSVTYNEQFF. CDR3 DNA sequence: TGTGCCAGCAGTGGCAGGACTAGCGTAACCTACAATGAGCAGTTCTTC.